The next 21 T cell receptor beta chains were all read from a single sample in a study of immune characterization of retroperitoneal liposarcoma (dated by TCRdb to the late 2010s). The method was PCR. The sequencing machine was a NextSeq 500. Starting from the raw public reads, TCRdb applied fastp trimming at Q25, assembled clones with MiXCR and retained in-frame beta chains. For every CDR3 protein sequence, its rows merge into one entry that carries the most common genes and DNA. In all, the sample holds 5,500 to 8,000 distinct CDR3 sequences, and about 26% of those were seen once. The ten most abundant clones make up about 27% of the sample. Sequencing was performed on tumor tissue. The origin of the receptors is a female donor with retroperitoneal liposarcoma.

This clonotype appeared many times. The rearrangement uses TRBV4-1 and TRBJ2-3, with TRBD1 identical over 8 bases. The J segment lost 5 bases and the V segment lost 0 bases, leaving 4 bases of the junction unmatched. There are 15 residues in the CDR3. CDR1 and CDR2 from the germline V gene are MGHRA and YSYEKL. The CDR3 DNA sequence: TGCGCCAGCAGCCAAGAGGGACAGGTGGTAGATACGCAGTATTTT. Its protein is CASSQEGQVVDTQYF.

This clonotype is termed large (0.1 to 1%). The rearrangement links TRBV11-3 to TRBJ2-1; the D gene could be TRBD1 or TRBD2 (5 bases each). This CDR3 comprises 15 residues. Germline CDR1 reads SGHNT; CDR2 reads YENEEA. Between the trimmed V and J ends, which lost 1 base and 5 bases, there was a span of 12 bases. The CDR3 bases are TGTGCCAGCAGCTTAGTTGGGCTGGGGGACAATGAGCAGTTCTTC. Translation: CASSLVGLGDNEQFF.

This clonotype appeared many times. DNA for the CDR3: TGTGCCAGCAGCTTAAGGCCGCACGGGGAGCTGTTTTTT. Its translation: CASSLRPHGELFF. The rearrangement joins TRBV7-3 to TRBJ2-2; D not certain. The CDR3 totals 13 residues. Germline V gene sequence: CDR1 SGHTA, CDR2 FQGTGA. V lost 1 base to trimming and J lost 7 bases, with 7 bases between them.

This chain uses TRBV12-3 or TRBV12-4 with TRBJ2-1, with 13 bases that match TRBD2. This CDR3 comprises 18 residues. After removal of 5 bases from V and 0 bases from J, the junction contained 7 bases not matched to a gene. The CDR3 reads CASSPGTSGTLSYNEQFF. In nucleotides, the CDR3 is TGTGCCAGCAGTCCCGGGACTAGCGGGACCCTCTCCTACAATGAGCAGTTCTTC.

This clonotype appeared a few times. J is TRBJ2-1 and V is TRBV6-4, with 9 bases lining up with TRBD2. Per the germline V gene, CDR1 is MRHNA and CDR2 is SNTAGT. V gave up 6 bases and J gave up 5 bases; unmatched junction bases: 5. The CDR3 length is 14 residues. CDR3: CASSAGGENNEQFF. For the CDR3, the DNA is TGTGCCAGCAGCGCGGGAGGGGAAAACAATGAGCAGTTCTTC.

This clonotype turned up a few times. This chain connects TRBV7-6 to TRBJ2-5; 8 nucleotides line up with TRBD2. The tail of the sequence fits TRBJ2-7 better, so the J call may be wrong. The CDR3 length is 14 residues. Germline V gene lookup returns CDR1 SGHVS and CDR2 FNYEAQ. The CDR3: CASSYPGGLYEQYF. The CDR3 DNA follows: TGTGCCAGCAGCTACCCGGGAGGGCTTTACGAGCAGTACTTC.

This chain joins TRBV7-2 and TRBJ1-6; D is ambiguous. Germline V lookup: CDR1 SGHTA, CDR2 FQGNSA. V was clipped by 5 bases and J by 14 bases, with 10 bases between them. This CDR3 is 11 amino acids long. The CDR3: CASSPESTLHF. The CDR3, as DNA: TGTGCCAGCAGCCCCGAATCAACCCTCCACTTT.

This clonotype is deemed medium-sized. The chain joins TRBV7-3 to TRBJ2-2; D uncertain. Trimming cost V 4 bases and J 4 bases, with 7 bases left between them. The germline V gene has CDR1 SGHTA and CDR2 FQGTGA. The CDR3 contains 13 residues. The CDR3 reads CASSSSATGELFF. DNA of the CDR3: TGTGCCAGCAGCTCGTCGGCCACCGGGGAGCTGTTTTTT.

In DNA form, the CDR3 reads TGTGCCAGCAGTGACTCCGGCGAGGGGGGAAGGGAGCTGTTTTTT. It specifies CASSDSGEGGRELFF. The chain carries TRBV6-4 and TRBJ2-2; D possibly uses TRBD1 or TRBD2 (6 bases each). Trimming pared 0 bases from V and 9 bases from J, leaving 14 bases between. The CDR3 is 15 residues long. The germline gives CDR1 MRHNA, CDR2 SNTAGT.

The chain couples TRBV7-2 to TRBJ2-1; D might be TRBD1 (6 bases). Germline V gene lookup returns CDR1 SGHTA and CDR2 FQGNSA. The V gene lost 5 bases and the J gene lost 7 bases, with 15 bases spanning the gap. This CDR3 spans 14 amino acids. The CDR3 bases are TGTGCCAGCAGCGCTGGAAACAGGGTTAATGAGCAGTTCTTC. The encoded protein is CASSAGNRVNEQFF.

The V and J genes are TRBV6-1 and TRBJ2-5, with TRBD2 matching over 12 bases. CDR3 length: 16 amino acids. The V segment lost 4 bases and the J segment 11 bases; nucleotides outside the gene matches: 14. CDR1 and CDR2 (germline): MNHNS, SASEGT. The CDR3 sequence: CASSVSLAGGPNEQYF. CDR3 DNA sequence: TGTGCCAGCAGTGTAAGTCTAGCGGGGGGGCCAAATGAGCAGTACTTC.

This chain links TRBV20-1 with TRBJ2-3, with unresolved D. Germline V CDR1 and CDR2: DFQATT, SNEGSKA (reference sequence). The CDR3 spans 12 residues. V was pared by 3 bases and J by 0 bases, with 4 bases between. As DNA, the CDR3 is TGCAGTGCTAGGACTAGCACAGATACGCAGTATTTT. Its protein is CSARTSTDTQYF.

This clonotype is termed medium-sized. The rearrangement links TRBV7-8 to TRBJ2-1, with a tentative D call TRBD2 (5 bases). V lost 6 bases to trimming and J lost 8 bases, with 14 bases between them. Germline CDR1 and CDR2: SGHVS and FQNEAQ. There are 13 residues in the CDR3. The CDR3 loop is CASRELARDEQFF. The CDR3 DNA is TGTGCCAGCAGGGAGCTAGCCCGGGATGAGCAGTTCTTC.

This clonotype was found many times. The V call is TRBV7-9, the J call TRBJ2-2; the D gene is possibly TRBD1 (5 bases). In germline, CDR1 is SEHNR, CDR2 FQNEAQ (reference sequence). The CDR3 loop spans 14 amino acids. V was shortened by 8 bases and J by 1 base, with 11 bases between the two germline ends. The DNA for the CDR3 is TGTGCCAGCTGCGACAGTCTGAACACCGGGGAGCTGTTTTTT. Translation gives CASCDSLNTGELFF.

A remark on this clonotype: As the CDR3 is not closed by the conserved phenylalanine or tryptophan, this likely results from a read error. No DNA is shown, since the ends of the CDR3 on it are uncertain; the CDR3 is the one TCRdb lists. The gene calls are TRBV6-5 and TRBJ1-1; the tabulated D call, TRBD1, remains unverified against the DNA. The CDR3 is 17 residues long, counting both termini. CDR1 is MNHEY and CDR2 is SVGAGI in the germline V gene. CDR3 sequence reads: CASTEGWNPSKSSTSGQ.

This clonotype was seen ten or more times. The chain has TRBV6-1 and TRBJ1-1; possible D gene TRBD1, 6 bases. Germline V gene sequence: CDR1 MNHNS, CDR2 SASEGT. The CDR3 loop spans 16 amino acids. Trimming removed 7 bases at V and 1 base at J, with 19 bases between. CDR3 residues: CASNAAGALGNTEAFF. The CDR3 DNA is TGTGCCAGCAACGCGGCGGGGGCGCTCGGGAACACTGAAGCTTTCTTT.

This clonotype has more than one count but fewer than ten. J is TRBJ1-6 and V is TRBV6-6; TRBD1 agrees at 8 bases. CDR1 is MNHNY, CDR2 SVGAGI, per germline (reference sequence). The CDR3 spans 17 residues. The V and J ends lost 8 bases and 4 bases, in that order; junction bases with no gene match: 13. CDR3 DNA sequence: TGTGCCAGCGTCCCCGGGACAGGACCAGGATATAATTCACCCCTCCACTTT. Translated: CASVPGTGPGYNSPLHF.

In its sample, this clonotype was seen many times. A single base separates this from a much larger clone, so it may be a read error. The gene calls are TRBV12-3 or TRBV12-4 and TRBJ2-1; D perhaps matches TRBD2 (7 bases). The length of the CDR3 is 16 residues. V was cut by 6 bases and J by 13 bases, with 28 bases left in between. The CDR3 spells CASSPGGGAGQETQFF. The CDR3 nucleotides read TGTGCCAGCAGCCCGGGTGGGGGGGCTGGCCAAGAGACCCAGTTCTTC.

This clonotype was recorded many times. This may arise from a read error, as a much more abundant clone is one base away. The chain links TRBV7-2 to TRBJ2-1, with 8 bases fitting TRBD2. The J call is uncertain, as TRBJ2-7 better fits the DNA end. Germline lookup yields CDR1 SGHTA and CDR2 FQGNSA. This CDR3 has 16 residues. The CDR3 loop reads CASSISGTSSYNEQYF. The CDR3 nucleotides are TGTGCCAGCAGCATTAGCGGGACGAGCTCCTACAATGAGCAGTACTTC.

J is TRBJ2-1 and V is TRBV5-1; TRBD1 might be the D (6 bases). The DNA end is a closer match to TRBJ2-5, so the J assignment may be wrong. The CDR3 has 14 residues. Looked up from germline, CDR1 is SGHRS and CDR2 is YFSETQ. In DNA, the CDR3 is TGCGCCAGCAGCTTAAGGCAGGGGATCGAGACCCAGTACTTC. It yields the protein CASSLRQGIETQYF.

This rearrangement joins TRBV4-2 to TRBJ2-1; the D gene could be TRBD1 or TRBD2 (5 bases each). V was pared by 5 bases and J by 3 bases, with 17 bases between. CDR1 is LGHNA, CDR2 YNFKEQ, per germline. The CDR3 is 16 amino acids. DNA of the CDR3: TGTGCCAGCAGCAACAAACCGGGACCCTTCTACAATGAGCAGTTCTTC. Protein: CASSNKPGPFYNEQFF.